What follows are 21 T cell receptor beta chains derived from one specimen sequenced in a study of blood T cell repertoires in COVID-19. Sequencing used immunoSEQ multiplex PCR; TCRdb keeps in-frame clones, though not all of them. The sample consists of 28,000 or so clones, over 75% of them appearing once. Sequenced input: peripheral blood. These receptors came from a man between 65 and 85 years old with acute or convalescent COVID-19.

This clone has a single count. The chain uses TRBV20-1 and TRBJ1-2; maybe TRBD1 (6 bases). The CDR3 runs to 11 residues. V lost 4 bases and J lost 6, with 9 bases in between. CDR1 and CDR2 from the germline V gene are DFQATT and SNEGSKA (reference sequence). The CDR3 region has the DNA TGCAGTGCTATGGGGACACATGGCTACACCTTC. It translates to CSAMGTHGYTF.

This chain uses TRBV27 with TRBJ2-1, with 11 bases aligning to TRBD2. The V segment lost 7 bases and the J segment 5 bases; nucleotides outside the gene matches: 22. The CDR3 consists of 20 residues. Germline CDR1 and CDR2: MNHEY and SMNVEV (reference sequence). For the CDR3, the DNA is TGTGCCAGCACGTTCACTCCGGGGACTAGCGGACATAATTTCCACAATGAGCAGTTCTTC. This codes for CASTFTPGTSGHNFHNEQFF.

This clone was observed a handful of times. V gene TRBV5-8 combines with J gene TRBJ2-3, with D tentatively TRBD2 (6 bases). This CDR3 is 17 amino acids long. CDR1 is SGHTS and CDR2 is YDEGEE in the germline V gene. Between the trimmed V and J ends, which lost 4 bases and 1 base, there was a span of 19 bases. The CDR3 sequence is CASSLSGGSGGTDTQYF. CDR3 DNA: TGTGCCAGCAGCCTCTCTGGGGGGTCGGGGGGCACAGATACGCAGTATTTT.

This chain connects TRBV11-2 to TRBJ1-4; D remains ambiguous. CDR3 length: 16 residues. Germline V gene lookup returns CDR1 SGHAT and CDR2 FQNNGV. V was clipped by 5 bases and J by 5 bases, with 18 bases between them. The CDR3 DNA follows: TGTGCCAGCAGCCAGACCCCGGCCCGGGGAAATGAAAAACTGTTTTTT. Its protein product is CASSQTPARGNEKLFF.

This rearrangement joins TRBV10-1 to TRBJ1-1; TRBD1 matches 7 bases. V shed 3 bases, J shed 1 base, and the junction held 2 bases outside the gene matches. This CDR3 is built from 14 residues. Per germline, CDR1 WNHNN and CDR2 SYGVQD (reference sequence). The CDR3 spells CASSDGTENTEAFF. The CDR3 DNA reads TGCGCCAGCAGTGATGGGACAGAGAACACTGAAGCTTTCTTT.

The rearrangement links TRBV18 to TRBJ1-3; TRBD1 is a possible D gene (5 bases). Germline loops: CDR1 KGHSH, CDR2 LQKENI. This CDR3 spans 15 amino acids. Trimming removed 3 bases from V and 0 bases from J, with 9 bases in between. CDR3 in DNA: TGTGCCAGCTCACCGGGGCGAAGCTCTGGAAACACCATATATTTT. Its translation: CASSPGRSSGNTIYF.

This clone was recorded only once. This rearrangement joins TRBV29-1 to TRBJ1-1; a possible D gene is TRBD1 (5 bases). Germline CDR1 is SQVTM and CDR2 is ANQGSEA. V was cut by 6 bases and J by 5 bases, with 10 bases left in between. This CDR3 comprises 11 residues. The CDR3 sequence is CSVTQGTEAFF. In DNA, the CDR3 is TGCAGCGTAACTCAGGGAACTGAAGCTTTCTTT.

The rearrangement uses TRBV29-1 and TRBJ2-5; D is ambiguous. The V gene lost 4 bases and the J gene lost 2 bases, with 8 bases spanning the gap. CDR1 SQVTM and CDR2 ANQGSEA come from the germline V gene. The CDR3 contains 12 residues. For the CDR3, the DNA is TGCAGCGTTGGTATCCCTCAAGAGACCCAGTACTTC. Translation gives CSVGIPQETQYF.

The genes are TRBV10-3 and TRBJ1-1; maybe TRBD1 (5 bases). Trimming removed 5 bases from V and 1 base from J, with 11 bases in between. In germline, CDR1 is ENHRY, CDR2 SYGVKD. The CDR3 has 14 amino acids. The CDR3 protein is CAISIDRSNTEAFF. The CDR3 nucleotides read TGTGCCATCAGTATTGACAGATCGAACACTGAAGCTTTCTTT.

The chain uses TRBV27 and TRBJ1-4; D call uncertain. The ends were cut back, 0 bases at V and 10 bases at J, with 15 bases in the middle. CDR3 length equals 15 residues. CDR1 and CDR2 (germline): MNHEY, SMNVEV (reference sequence). The chain's CDR3 is CASSLSFPREGKLFF. The DNA for the CDR3 is TGTGCCAGCAGTTTATCGTTCCCGCGGGAGGGAAAACTGTTTTTT.

This chain uses TRBV7-2 with TRBJ2-5; 8 positions match TRBD2. This CDR3 spans 14 amino acids. With V trimmed by 5 bases and J by 5 bases, 7 bases remained unmatched. The germline V gene has CDR1 SGHTA and CDR2 FQGNSA. This CDR3 is CASSHPTSVETQYF. The CDR3 nucleotides are TGTGCCAGCAGCCACCCGACTAGCGTGGAGACCCAGTACTTC.

The chain has TRBV3-1 (or the pseudogene TRBV3-2) and TRBJ2-3; the match to TRBD1 covers 7 bases. Germline CDR1 and CDR2: LGHDT and YNNKEL (reference sequence). The J segment lost 4 bases and the V segment lost 6 bases, leaving 7 bases of the junction unmatched. The CDR3 extends over 14 amino acids. As DNA, the CDR3 is TGTGCCAGCAGACCTGCGACAGGGCCAGATACGCAGTATTTT. Its protein is CASRPATGPDTQYF.

This chain uses TRBV19 with TRBJ1-2; D may be TRBD1 (5 bases). Trimming cost V 3 bases and J 6 bases, with 5 bases left between them. The germline gives CDR1 LNHDA, CDR2 SQIVND (reference sequence). This CDR3 spans 11 amino acids. The CDR3 sequence is CASSIRDGYTF. CDR3 sequence (DNA): TGTGCCAGTAGTATCAGGGATGGCTACACCTTC. Full variable domain (rest looked up from reference TRBV19 and TRBJ1-2): DGGITQSPKYLFRKEGQNVTLSCEQNLNHDAMYWYRQDPGQGLRLIYYSQIVNDFQKGDIAEGYSVSREKKESFPLTVTSAQKNPTAFYLCASSIRDGYTFGSGTRLTVV.

The rearrangement uses TRBV24-1 and TRBJ2-3; TRBD2 matches 9 bases. CDR1 and CDR2 from the germline V gene are KGHDR and SFDVKD. The CDR3 consists of 15 residues. Losses at the gene ends were 7 bases for V and 2 bases for J; bases not matched to a gene: 6. The CDR3 spells CATSRAGGATDTQYF. The CDR3 nucleotides are TGTGCCACCAGCCGAGCGGGGGGTGCCACAGATACGCAGTATTTT.

This clone is termed medium-sized. J is TRBJ2-1 and V is TRBV5-4, with TRBD1 as a possible D gene (6 bases). V was pared by 3 bases and J by 7 bases, with 14 bases between. CDR3 length: 14 amino acids. Germline assignment: CDR1 SGHNT and CDR2 YYREEE (reference sequence). The CDR3 coding sequence is TGTGCCAGCAGCTCGGGACACCCGGGGAATGAGCAGTTCTTC. It translates to CASSSGHPGNEQFF.

Worth noting for this clone: At the DNA level, this CDR3 is encoded by other sequences in the same sample as well. The chain carries TRBV5-4 and TRBJ2-5, with 7 bases aligning to TRBD1. Germline V gene lookup returns CDR1 SGHNT and CDR2 YYREEE (reference sequence). The CDR3 loop spans 15 amino acids. V shed 5 bases and J 2 bases; nucleotides not matched to a gene: 9. This CDR3 reads CASSLGGLSQETQYF. The CDR3 DNA reads as TGTGCCAGCAGTTTAGGGGGCCTGTCGCAAGAGACCCAGTACTTC.

The chain is built from TRBV28 and TRBJ1-2, with D perhaps TRBD1 (6 bases). V lost 2 bases and J 8 bases, leaving 15 bases between the germline ends. Germline loops: CDR1 MDHEN, CDR2 SYDVKM. The CDR3 has 14 residues. The CDR3 nucleotides read TGTGCCAGCAGTTTAATGGGGGGGGCGAGGGGCTACACCTTC. Encoded protein: CASSLMGGARGYTF.

The chain joins TRBV12-5 to TRBJ2-5, with D tentatively TRBD1 (6 bases). With 5 bases removed from V and 0 bases from J, the gap between germline ends came to 7 bases. The CDR3 runs 13 residues. The germline gives CDR1 LGHNT, CDR2 FRNRAP. The CDR3 sequence: CASGRDNQETQYF. As DNA, the CDR3 is TGTGCTAGTGGTCGGGACAACCAAGAGACCCAGTACTTC.

V is TRBV5-1 and J is TRBJ2-7; a weak D match, TRBD1 (5 bases). Per germline, CDR1 SGHRS and CDR2 YFSETQ. The ends were cut back, 6 bases at V and 6 bases at J, with 10 bases in the middle. This CDR3 spans 11 amino acids. The CDR3 DNA sequence: TGCGCCAGCAATCTAGGGGTCGAGCAGTACTTC. This codes for CASNLGVEQYF.

This clone was counted a few times. V is TRBV28 and J is TRBJ1-5, with 7 bases aligning to TRBD1. J was trimmed by 3 bases and V by 7 bases; bases with no gene match: 3. This CDR3 spans 13 amino acids. From germline, CDR1 is MDHEN and CDR2 SYDVKM. This CDR3 is CASIGQANQPQHF. The DNA of the CDR3 is TGTGCCAGCATAGGACAGGCCAATCAGCCCCAGCATTTT.

This clone has just a few counts. V usage is TRBV4-2 and J usage is TRBJ1-5, with TRBD1 matching over 8 bases. This CDR3 has 15 amino acids. Trimming cost V 4 bases and J 6 bases; bases outside gene matches: 8. Looked up from germline, CDR1 is LGHNA and CDR2 is YNFKEQ. The CDR3 spells CASSPADRESQPQHF. The CDR3, as DNA: TGTGCCAGCAGCCCCGCGGACAGGGAAAGTCAGCCCCAGCATTTT.